This is a list of T cell receptor beta chains from one sample in a study of CD8+ T cells in alopecia areata. The table came from immunoSEQ multiplex PCR; TCRdb's copy has only in-frame clones and leaves some out. The sample holds about 290,000 clones, over 45% seen once. The sequencing here drew on CD4+ T cells sorted from blood, taken at week 24, from a patient treated with tofacitinib. The receptor set was obtained from a human donor with alopecia areata. Each CDR3 is given with its conserved first and last residue. A D gene is named only where the DNA matches it firmly. Some rows have no size entry. The others give once, few or many, or a class for an expanded clone.

j_call: TRBJ1-4; v_call: TRBV18; clone_size: few; d_call: NA; cdr3_aa: CASSPDEKLFF; cdr3_nt: TGTGCCAGCTCACCAGATGAAAAACTGTTTTTT
j_call: TRBJ2-3; v_call: TRBV7-8; clone_size: NA; d_call: NA; cdr3_aa: CASSPIRLAKDTQYF; cdr3_nt: TGTGCCAGCAGCCCCATTCGGCTAGCGAAGGATACGCAGTATTTT
j_call: TRBJ2-3; v_call: TRBV9; clone_size: few; d_call: NA; cdr3_aa: CASSVAPGRDTQYF; cdr3_nt: TGTGCCAGCAGCGTAGCTCCGGGGCGAGATACGCAGTATTTT
j_call: TRBJ2-7; v_call: TRBV30; clone_size: NA; d_call: NA; cdr3_aa: CAWSVRGSGSPPYEQYF; cdr3_nt: TGTGCCTGGAGTGTACGGGGATCGGGCTCTCCCCCCTACGAGCAGTACTTC
j_call: TRBJ2-1; v_call: TRBV6-4; clone_size: NA; d_call: NA; cdr3_aa: CASSERGNEQFF; cdr3_nt: TGTGCCAGCAGTGAGAGAGGCAATGAGCAGTTCTTC
j_call: TRBJ2-4; v_call: TRBV5-1; clone_size: few; d_call: NA; cdr3_aa: CASSLGRGQNKNIQYF; cdr3_nt: TGCGCCAGCAGCTTGGGGCGGGGACAGAACAAAAACATTCAGTACTTC
j_call: TRBJ2-5; v_call: TRBV21-1; clone_size: NA; d_call: NA; cdr3_aa: CASSNQALRDGETQYF; cdr3_nt: TGTGCCAGCAGCAACCAGGCCCTCCGGGACGGAGAGACCCAGTACTTC
j_call: TRBJ1-1; v_call: TRBV28; clone_size: NA; d_call: NA; cdr3_aa: CASARAFF; cdr3_nt: TGTGCCAGCGCACGAGCTTTCTTT
j_call: TRBJ2-3; v_call: TRBV29-1; clone_size: NA; d_call: NA; cdr3_aa: CSVEAPGLRTDTQYF; cdr3_nt: TGCAGCGTTGAAGCACCGGGACTCCGCACAGATACGCAGTATTTT
j_call: TRBJ2-7; v_call: TRBV19; clone_size: NA; d_call: TRBD1; cdr3_aa: CASSVGDRRQTYEQYF; cdr3_nt: TGTGCCAGTAGTGTTGGGGACAGGCGGCAAACCTACGAGCAGTACTTC
j_call: TRBJ2-3; v_call: TRBV6-6; clone_size: NA; d_call: NA; cdr3_aa: CASSRPGDGTDTQYF; cdr3_nt: TGTGCCAGCTCCCGCCCGGGGGATGGCACAGATACGCAGTATTTT
j_call: TRBJ2-5; v_call: TRBV11-2; clone_size: NA; d_call: TRBD1; cdr3_aa: CASSSWAPRGETQYF; cdr3_nt: TGTGCCAGCAGCTCCTGGGCCCCCAGGGGGGAGACCCAGTACTTC
j_call: TRBJ2-5; v_call: TRBV7-8; clone_size: NA; d_call: NA; cdr3_aa: CASSSVETQYF; cdr3_nt: TGTGCCAGCAGCTCCGTCGAGACCCAGTACTTC
j_call: TRBJ2-5; v_call: TRBV11-3; clone_size: few; d_call: NA; cdr3_aa: CASSLDQETQYF; cdr3_nt: TGTGCCAGCAGCTTAGACCAAGAGACCCAGTACTTC
j_call: TRBJ1-2; v_call: TRBV30; clone_size: NA; d_call: NA; cdr3_aa: CAWMRLPIYGYTF; cdr3_nt: TGTGCCTGGATGAGGCTTCCCATCTATGGCTACACCTTC
j_call: TRBJ1-1; v_call: TRBV20-1; clone_size: NA; d_call: TRBD1; cdr3_aa: CSASDRGQAFF; cdr3_nt: TGCAGTGCTTCGGACAGGGGACAAGCTTTCTTT
j_call: TRBJ1-5; v_call: TRBV7-9; clone_size: NA; d_call: NA; cdr3_aa: CASSLTDYNQPQHF; cdr3_nt: TGTGCCAGCAGTTTGACAGATTACAATCAGCCCCAGCATTTT
j_call: TRBJ2-4; v_call: TRBV5-4; clone_size: few; d_call: NA; cdr3_aa: CASSRRPGLTLVHF; cdr3_nt: TGTGCCAGCAGCCGAAGACCGGGACTTACCCTAGTGCACTTC
j_call: TRBJ1-6; v_call: TRBV29-1; clone_size: few; d_call: TRBD1; cdr3_aa: CTASQGQGSPLHF; cdr3_nt: TGCACCGCATCGCAGGGACAGGGTTCACCCCTCCACTTT
j_call: TRBJ1-5; v_call: TRBV30; clone_size: NA; d_call: TRBD1; cdr3_aa: CAWSVSQGQPQHF; cdr3_nt: TGTGCCTGGAGTGTATCACAGGGGCAGCCCCAGCATTTT
j_call: TRBJ2-7; v_call: TRBV30; clone_size: NA; d_call: NA; cdr3_aa: CAWSTTGAKQYF; cdr3_nt: TGTGCCTGGAGTACGACTGGGGCAAAGCAGTACTTC
j_call: TRBJ1-1; v_call: TRBV20-1; clone_size: NA; d_call: NA; cdr3_aa: CSARQEAFF; cdr3_nt: TGCAGTGCTAGACAGGAAGCTTTCTTT
j_call: TRBJ1-1; v_call: TRBV25-1; clone_size: NA; d_call: TRBD1; cdr3_aa: CASSDLDRPEAFF; cdr3_nt: TGTGCCAGCAGTGACTTGGACAGGCCAGAAGCTTTCTTT
j_call: TRBJ2-1; v_call: TRBV13; clone_size: NA; d_call: NA; cdr3_aa: CASSLGQGGIYNEQFF; cdr3_nt: TGTGCCAGCAGCTTGGGGCAGGGAGGTATCTACAATGAGCAGTTCTTC
j_call: TRBJ2-2; v_call: TRBV7-9; clone_size: few; d_call: TRBD1; cdr3_aa: CASSRRQGASGTGELFF; cdr3_nt: TGTGCCAGCAGCCGTAGACAGGGGGCGTCTGGCACCGGGGAGCTGTTTTTT
j_call: TRBJ1-1; v_call: TRBV2; clone_size: few; d_call: NA; cdr3_aa: CASSEAAGANTEAFF; cdr3_nt: TGTGCCAGCAGTGAAGCAGCAGGGGCAAACACTGAAGCTTTCTTT
j_call: TRBJ1-1; v_call: TRBV6-5; clone_size: NA; d_call: NA; cdr3_aa: CASSYVGVDTEAFF; cdr3_nt: TGTGCCAGCAGTTATGTAGGGGTTGACACTGAAGCTTTCTTT
j_call: TRBJ2-1; v_call: TRBV28; clone_size: NA; d_call: NA; cdr3_aa: CASRRAEGEQFF; cdr3_nt: TGTGCCAGCAGGAGAGCGGAGGGTGAGCAGTTCTTC
j_call: TRBJ1-4; v_call: TRBV7-9; clone_size: few; d_call: TRBD1; cdr3_aa: CASTGTDEKLFF; cdr3_nt: TGTGCCAGCACCGGGACAGATGAAAAACTGTTTTTT
j_call: TRBJ2-5; v_call: TRBV27; clone_size: NA; d_call: NA; cdr3_aa: CASSFRGEETQYF; cdr3_nt: TGTGCCAGCAGTTTTCGGGGCGAAGAGACCCAGTACTTC
j_call: TRBJ1-1; v_call: TRBV19; clone_size: NA; d_call: NA; cdr3_aa: CASIPRGNRNTEAFF; cdr3_nt: TGTGCCAGTATTCCCCGCGGGAACAGGAACACTGAAGCTTTCTTT
j_call: TRBJ2-4; v_call: TRBV9; clone_size: NA; d_call: NA; cdr3_aa: CASSVGGLLAKNIQYF; cdr3_nt: TGTGCCAGCAGCGTAGGCGGCCTATTAGCCAAAAACATTCAGTACTTC
j_call: TRBJ2-3; v_call: TRBV28; clone_size: NA; d_call: NA; cdr3_aa: CASRTASTDTQYF; cdr3_nt: TGTGCCAGCAGGACGGCGAGCACAGATACGCAGTATTTT